This TCR beta chain appears in the sequencing data of a study of blood T cell repertoires in COVID-19 (dated by TCRdb to 2019 to 2021). A note on the overall study: Samples covering the acute and convalescent phases of COVID-19 were provided by collaborators in the United States, Italy and Spain. The material from the prospective study consisted of cDNA or gDNA derived from T cells, B-cell-depleted T cells, or PBMCs. HLA class I and class II types, where available, came from metadata supplied by the sample provider rather than from assay-based typing. The repertoires were made available in a free public database intended to serve as a resource for research on the immune response to SARS-CoV-2. The samples were drawn from the first 160 participants of the ongoing ImmuneRACE study and from 1,254 subjects provided by 6 global collaborators. Sample metadata almost always included a de-identified subject ID, COVID-19 status, age in years and sex. The dataset comprised deeply sampled blood TCRbeta repertoires from subjects exposed to, actively infected with, or recovered from COVID-19.

On this clone itself: No antigen is known for it. One base away there is no much larger clone; base qualities are not given.

The research as a whole found: The amount of clinical and demographic metadata varied by source and participant and was provided uncurated.

One collaborating source in Seattle enrolled patients during active infection and followed them longitudinally through the course of disease. Collaborating institutions collected whole blood in K2EDTA tubes following their own protocols. Collaborator samples were shipped for TCRbeta analysis as frozen whole blood, isolated PBMCs, or DNA extracted from either sample type. TCRbeta CDR3 regions were amplified from genomic DNA by means of the immunoSEQ Assay, a bias-controlled multiplex PCR. For the original study's pipeline: The number of nucleated cells in each sample was estimated by amplification of reference gene primers within the assay. Sequence reads were collapsed and filtered to measure the absolute abundance of every unique TCRbeta CDR3 rearrangement. For each sample, productive Simpson clonality was calculated as the square root of Simpson's diversity index over productive rearrangements. TCRdb stores this immuneACCESS table with in-frame sequences only. Part of the clones is absent; in the studies checked, under half of the shortfall reflects unresolved V genes, and no reason is known for the rest. The V and J calls and clone size come from that table; D and trimming were worked out from the DNA. The sample records around 160,000 clones, roughly 93% of which are singletons. In total, the top ten clones hold roughly 2.1% of the sample.

Spanning cysteine to phenylalanine, the CDR3 consists of 14 amino acids. The only DNA kept is the CDR3, 42 bases in frame from the first base. V and J are truncated by 1 base and 0 bases respectively, leaving an intervening sequence of 8 bases. The germline V gene sets CDR1 to SGHDT and CDR2 to YYEEEE. This sequence originates from a woman in her sixties with COVID-19, enrolled during active disease. The V and J genes are TRBV5-6 and TRBJ2-7; tentative D gene TRBD1, with 5 bases matching. Input material: peripheral blood. The sequenced DNA is TGTGCCAGCAGCTTGCTCGACAGCTCCTACGAGCAGTACTTC. It is translated as CASSLLDSSYEQYF. Where the CDR3 stops, the reference TRBV5-6 and TRBJ2-7 genes take over; the full variable domain is DAGVTQSPTHLIKTRGQQVTLRCSPKSGHDTVSWYQQALGQGPQFIFQYYEEEERQRGNFPDRFSGHQFPNYSSELNVNALLLGDSALYLCASSLLDSSYEQYFGPGTRLTVT.